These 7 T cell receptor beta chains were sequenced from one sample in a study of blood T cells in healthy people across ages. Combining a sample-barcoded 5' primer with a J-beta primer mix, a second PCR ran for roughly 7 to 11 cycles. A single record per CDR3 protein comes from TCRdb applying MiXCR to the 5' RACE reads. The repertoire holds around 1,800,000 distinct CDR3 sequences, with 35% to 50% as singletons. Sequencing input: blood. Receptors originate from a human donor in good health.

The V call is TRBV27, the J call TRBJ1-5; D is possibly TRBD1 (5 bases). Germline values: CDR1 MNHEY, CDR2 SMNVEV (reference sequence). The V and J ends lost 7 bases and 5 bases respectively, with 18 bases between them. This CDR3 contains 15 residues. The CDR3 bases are TGTGCCAGCACCCGATCGGGGGAAGTCGATCAGCCCCAGCATTTT. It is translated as CASTRSGEVDQPQHF.

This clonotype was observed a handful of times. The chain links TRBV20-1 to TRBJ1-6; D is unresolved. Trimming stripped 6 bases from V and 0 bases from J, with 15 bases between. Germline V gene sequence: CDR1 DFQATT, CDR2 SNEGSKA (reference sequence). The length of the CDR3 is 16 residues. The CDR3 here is CSATDVGSSYNSPLHF. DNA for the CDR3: TGCAGTGCAACGGACGTCGGGAGCTCCTATAATTCACCCCTCCACTTT.

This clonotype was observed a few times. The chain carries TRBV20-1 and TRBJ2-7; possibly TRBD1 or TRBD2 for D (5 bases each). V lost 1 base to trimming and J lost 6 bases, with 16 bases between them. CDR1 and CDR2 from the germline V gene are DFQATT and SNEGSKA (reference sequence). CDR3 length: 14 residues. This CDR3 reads CSARVRQGPREQYF. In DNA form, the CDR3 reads TGCAGTGCTAGAGTCCGCCAGGGACCCCGCGAGCAGTACTTC.

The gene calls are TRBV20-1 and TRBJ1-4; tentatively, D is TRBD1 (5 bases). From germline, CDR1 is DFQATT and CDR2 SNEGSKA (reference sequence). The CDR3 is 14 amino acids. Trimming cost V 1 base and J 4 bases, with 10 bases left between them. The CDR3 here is CSARGDSINEKLFF. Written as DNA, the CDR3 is TGCAGTGCTAGAGGAGACAGTATTAATGAAAAACTGTTTTTT.

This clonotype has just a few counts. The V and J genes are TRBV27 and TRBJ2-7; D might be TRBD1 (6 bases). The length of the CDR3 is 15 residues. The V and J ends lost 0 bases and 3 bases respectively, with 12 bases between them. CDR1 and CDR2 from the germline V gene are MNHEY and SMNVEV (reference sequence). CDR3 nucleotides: TGTGCCAGCAGTTTATCGGTGGGGGCTGTCTACGAGCAGTACTTC. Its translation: CASSLSVGAVYEQYF.

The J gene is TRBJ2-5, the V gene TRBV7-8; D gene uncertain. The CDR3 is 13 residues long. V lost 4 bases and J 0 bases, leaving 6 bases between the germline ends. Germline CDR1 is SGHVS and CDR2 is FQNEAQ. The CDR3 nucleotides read TGTGCCAGCAGCTCCTTGAACCAAGAGACCCAGTACTTC. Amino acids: CASSSLNQETQYF.

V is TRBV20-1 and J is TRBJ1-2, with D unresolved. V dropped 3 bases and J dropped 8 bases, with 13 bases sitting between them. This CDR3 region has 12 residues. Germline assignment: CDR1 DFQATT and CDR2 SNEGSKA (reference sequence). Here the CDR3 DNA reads TGCAGTGCTAGGGGTGCCCCGGGGGGCTACACCTTC. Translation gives CSARGAPGGYTF.